This TCR beta chain was found in a study of OX40 agonist ivuxolimab in advanced cancers. As for the study in general: Each dose-escalation patient presented with hepatocellular carcinoma, melanoma, renal cell or head and neck cancer. Whole-study findings and limits: The CD4+ and CD8+ T cells in the blood had expanded clonally by week 6 at 0.1 to 3.0 mg/kg.

Trimming pared 0 bases from V and 1 base from J, leaving 9 bases between. Germline V lookup: CDR1 SGDLS, CDR2 YYNGEE. The CDR3 has 15 residues. Method: immunoSEQ multiplex PCR; TCRdb's copy keeps in-frame clones and lacks some. The sample holds approximately 74,000 clones, around 79% seen once. About this clone: What it binds is not known.

The specimen comprised CD4+ or CD8+ T cells sorted from blood, sampled in a trial of the OX40 agonist ivuxolimab. The chain carries TRBV9 and TRBJ2-3; D unclear. This TCR was recovered from an adult with an advanced solid tumor such as melanoma, head and neck, liver or kidney cancer. CDR3 nucleotides: TGTGCCAGCAGCGTAGACTATTTCGGCACAGATACGCAGTATTTT. This translates into CASSVDYFGTDTQYF. Looking up the rest from reference TRBV9 and TRBJ2-3 gives the full variable domain: DSGVTQTPKHLITATGQRVTLRCSPRSGDLSVYWYQQSLDQGLQFLIQYYNGEERAKGNILERFSAQQFPDLHSELNLSSLELGDSALYFCASSVDYFGTDTQYFGPGTRLTVL.